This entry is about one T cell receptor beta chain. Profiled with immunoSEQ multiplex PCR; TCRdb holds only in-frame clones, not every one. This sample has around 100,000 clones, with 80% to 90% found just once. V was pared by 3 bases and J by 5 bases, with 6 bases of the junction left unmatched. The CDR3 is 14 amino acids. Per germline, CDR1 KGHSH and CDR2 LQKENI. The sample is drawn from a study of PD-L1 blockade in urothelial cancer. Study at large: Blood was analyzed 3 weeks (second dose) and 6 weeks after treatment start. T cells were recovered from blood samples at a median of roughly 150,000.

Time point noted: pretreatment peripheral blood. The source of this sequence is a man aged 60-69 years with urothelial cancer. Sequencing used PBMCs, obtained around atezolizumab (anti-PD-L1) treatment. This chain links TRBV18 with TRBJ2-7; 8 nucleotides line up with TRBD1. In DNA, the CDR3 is TGTGCCAGCTCACCGTCGGGACAGGACCACGAGCAGTACTTC. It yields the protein CASSPSGQDHEQYF.